Sequencing of this T cell receptor beta chain was carried out in a study of T cell responses to AZD1222 COVID-19 vaccine. General study results and limits: Among those given AZD1222, only five or six were seropositive at baseline. Clonal diversity may have been underestimated in mostly white British donors.

This clone was counted once. The antigen is undetermined. The protocol was immunoSEQ multiplex PCR, while the TCRdb copy is restricted to in-frame clones and leaves out a portion. The sample carries 110,000 to 150,000 clones, 85% to 95% recorded once. The sequencing used peripheral blood, collected after recovery from COVID-19. This sequence was found in an adult who had recovered from COVID-19.

CDR3 in amino acids: CASSSRTSGYNEQFF. CDR3 in DNA: TGCGCCAGCAGCTCTCGGACTAGCGGCTACAATGAGCAGTTCTTC. The chain uses TRBV5-1 and TRBJ2-1; 10 bases agree with TRBD2. CDR1 and CDR2 (germline): SGHRS, YFSETQ. The length of the CDR3 is 15 residues. Trimming at V came to 3 bases and at J to 3 bases, leaving 3 bases not matched to a gene.